This TCR beta chain emerged from a study of blood T cell repertoires in COVID-19. Study summary: PBMCs, B-cell-depleted T cells, or T cells provided the cDNA or gDNA that made up the material.

CDR1 and CDR2 from the germline V gene are SGHVS and FNYEAQ. V dropped 3 bases and J dropped 6; count of bases not matched to a gene: 13. The CDR3 contains 16 residues. Clones were read by immunoSEQ multiplex PCR, and TCRdb kept only the in-frame ones, dropping some. The table has 140,000 or so clones, over 70% seen once. The receptor comes from a man aged 65-85 years who had recovered from COVID-19. J is TRBJ2-7 and V is TRBV7-6; TRBD2 aligns across 8 bases. The sample comprised peripheral blood. This chain's CDR3 is CASSFSHEAGGGEQYF. Here the CDR3 DNA reads TGTGCCAGCAGCTTTAGCCACGAGGCGGGAGGAGGCGAGCAGTACTTC.